This TCR beta chain comes out of a study of cytomegalovirus exposure and HLA in healthy donors (TCRdb year 2017). Concerning the study at large: An earlier analysis of several hundred of the donors reported under 300 Gb of sequence data and around 100 million unique TCR beta sequences obtained from roughly 170 million T cells. Five DR-DQ haplotypes were treated as single units for association and clustering because of strong linkage in the cohort. In addition to the first cohort of approximately 650 subjects, a separate validation cohort of 120 different subjects was used. An early release that covered 640 HLA-typed donors contained 300 to 350 gigabases of sequencing data and about 93 million unique TCR sequences. In a later genetic analysis, genome-wide SNP genotypes for about 65% of the roughly 670 donors were used, and that subset was treated as a discovery cohort. The number of typed donors differed by locus: roughly 620-640 for A, B, C, DRB1 and DQB1; 522 for DQA1; some 590 for DPA1; and roughly 470 for DPB1. To predict cytomegalovirus infection status, the study combined high-throughput TCR immunosequencing, statistical association of individual TCRs with disease status, and machine learning. In the later analysis, no new phenotypic data were used to find candidate immune exposures; instead, reliance was placed on TCR beta sequences and their occurrence across donors. Of the roughly 400 genotyped donors, approximately 83% fell in the genetic ancestry cluster associated with self-reported Caucasian donors. The study aimed to test whether cataloging public T cell receptors could reveal signatures of past pathogen exposure. The study profiled the T cell repertoires of more than 500 subjects by immunosequencing and related them to cytomegalovirus serostatus. Every discovery cohort repertoire had been produced on one sequencing platform. HLA typing included class I and class II loci at four-digit resolution. On average, about 200,000 unique TCR beta nucleotide sequences were sequenced per donor among several hundred genotyped donors of the cohort, with approximately 18% of those sequences being non-productive. Alongside the repertoire data, information on donor age, sex, ethnicity and CMV serostatus was compiled. A later analysis re-examined previously published TCR beta repertoires from several hundred donors and added high-resolution HLA genotyping to investigate patterns of TCR occurrence. An earlier analysis of roughly 580 of the donors used high-throughput TCR beta sequencing to judge whether each TCR beta V gene segment behaved as functional or pseudogenic.

Unmatched junction bases come to 5, with V trimmed by 3 bases and J by 5 bases. CDR1 and CDR2 are drawn from the germline V gene: MDHEN, SYDVKM. Reading from cysteine to phenylalanine, the CDR3 counts 15 amino acids. The kept DNA is CDR3 alone, 45 bases in frame from the first base. The method was the immunoSEQ multiplex PCR assay. For the multiplex PCR, a mixture combining 60 forward primers for TCR Vbeta segments and 13 reverse primers for TCR Jbeta segments was used. The CDR3 region of rearranged TCR beta genes was amplified from genomic DNA with a multiplex PCR assay. On the Illumina HiSeq System, the amplified TCR beta libraries were sequenced as 87-base-pair reads. The authors' pipeline ran thus. A later analysis counted about 82 million unique TCR beta chains across the 700 or so repertoires, and around 12 million of these chains were shared by at least two donors. To remove PCR and sequencing errors, raw reads were error-corrected and collapsed into unique sequences using a nearest-neighbor algorithm that merged closely related sequences. CDR3 sequences were aligned to IMGT reference sequences to assign V, D and J gene segments. For a sequence to be retained, a match of at least six nucleotides to both a V gene segment and a J gene segment was required. Rearrangements were called productive when the CDR3 lacked stop codons and stayed in frame with V and J; all others were non-productive. Following IMGT convention, CDR3 was defined as the stretch from the second conserved V-encoded cysteine to the conserved J-encoded phenylalanine. The earlier analysis of about 590 of the donors excluded sequences that lacked an unambiguous match to a single V gene segment. In an earlier analysis of 587 of the donors, a V segment was called functional when productive rearrangements were above 56.7%, and segregating when the standard deviation between donors exceeded 5%. A statistical classification framework was built to diagnose cytomegalovirus status from the catalog of TCR beta chain sequences. A later analysis assigned V and J genes by comparing TCR nucleotide sequences with IMGT/GENE-DB human TR gene sequences. A later analysis assigned CDR3 sequences and most-parsimonious VDJ recombination scenarios with the TCRdist pipeline. In a later analysis, every TCR beta chain was defined by the combination of its CDR3 amino acid sequence and its V-gene family, and reads without a unique V-gene family were dropped. As a way to deal with suspected cross-contamination and a sequencing artifact, a later analysis dropped 450 to 600 nucleotide sequences that were highly shared and had low generation probability. In a later analysis, a clonal expansion index was calculated for each public chain from normalized within-repertoire ranks of inferred template counts. In a later analysis, generation probabilities were computed with a VDJ recombination model fitted to out-of-frame rearrangements, and the resulting probabilities were checked against IGoR. Hypergeometric tests were used in a later analysis to score TCR-TCR, TCR-HLA and TCR-CMV co-occurrence, with a repertoire-size bias correction applied to the TCR pairs. In a later analysis, false discovery rates were estimated by permuting HLA or CMV assignments 20 times. In a later analysis, co-occurring TCRs were grouped using DBSCAN, with TCRdist sequence similarity added in when clustering inside HLA-allele-positive subsets. Repertoires with fewer than 30,000 or more than 120,000 public chains were left out of co-occurrence clustering, as were five repertoires with anomalous nucleotide sharing. The source is immuneACCESS, and TCRdb retained only in-frame sequences with V and J called. Part of the clones is not carried over; for the studies checked, unresolved V genes explain less than half of this, and the remainder is unexplained. V and J calls and clone size are copied from that table; D and trimming were computed from the DNA. The sample profile shows over 150,000 clones; over 75% of them were found once. The biggest ten clones account for 1% of the sample.

Worth noting for this clone: Its specific antigen is unknown. Base qualities are not provided; no much larger clone lies one nucleotide away.

What the work shows at the level of the full study, not this receptor alone: Correlated functional status among segregating V segments might reflect linkage disequilibrium, but an unknown experimental factor could not be ruled out. A total of fewer than 200 TCR beta chains were listed by the study as associated with cytomegalovirus. Most CMV-associated TCR beta chains appeared to be HLA-restricted in a later analysis, and the HLA associations seemed to be driven largely by CMV exposure. A later analysis found that TCR association rates varied across HLA loci, with DRB1 alleles showing the most associated TCRs and HLA-C alleles the fewest. Several of the top co-occurrence clusters appeared to be linked to parvovirus B19, influenza, CMV and Epstein-Barr virus, according to a later analysis. An association between a missense DCLRE1C variant and V-gene and J-gene trimming of TCR beta chains was found in a later genetic analysis and replicated in an independent cohort. A cluster of highly shared sequence variants was judged likely to represent a technical artifact of the sequencing pipeline. Three of the identified cytomegalovirus-associated TCR beta chains were confirmed in vitro to be specific for cytomegalovirus antigens. An earlier analysis of several hundred of the donors showed that most TCR beta V segments appeared in productive rearrangements either about 87% or about 30% of the time, which broadly matched IMGT annotations. In a later analysis, HLA-associated TCR beta chains showed more clonal expansion and lower generation probabilities than non-associated chains that were equally common. Strong co-occurrence of HLA alleles, especially DR and DQ, made assigning TCR associations to individual alleles difficult. Roughly uniform sequencing depth across donors was assumed in presence/absence analyses, although this assumption may not hold. Cytomegalovirus status was reported to be diagnosed by the classifier with high specificity and sensitivity in both the original and validation cohorts. Because counts were too low, about 18 rarely observed V segments, including chromosome 9 orphons, were excluded from the earlier analysis of several hundred of the donors. Most TCR sequences were observed very rarely across donors, whereas some public TCRs were present in many individuals. In a later analysis, 15,000 to 20,000 TCR beta sequences were associated with specific HLA alleles at a false discovery rate of 0.05. Compared with the 666-donor mean, donors in an Asian-associated ancestry cluster had fewer N-insertions in productive TCRs, according to a later genetic analysis. Some IMGT-functional V segments, including TRBV6-2 and TRBV6-3, could not be told apart with the 87-base-pair reads, so those segments were excluded. This cohort had only TCR beta chains sequenced, and the lack of alpha or paired-chain data limited which features could be detected. The only immune exposure information available for the cohort was CMV serostatus. Because HLA typing was unavailable for some donors at each locus, only the typed subset was used in association tests. According to the authors, the approach could potentially be generalized to other disease states and immunological phenotypes. A further reported finding was that TCR beta sequences accurately predicted the HLA-A and HLA-B alleles for most subjects in the first cohort.

The cohort comprised around 700 healthy bone marrow donors. All cohort members were sampled while nominally healthy, although unrecorded immune exposures were likely present. The donor was CMV seropositive and belonged to the group of about 290 seropositive cohort members. A peripheral blood sample was collected from each donor, and TCR beta sequencing was performed on peripheral blood mononuclear cells. The Qiagen DNeasy Blood Extraction Kit was used to extract genomic DNA from the blood cell samples. The receptor chain draws on TRBV28 and TRBJ2-1, with 9 bases matching TRBD2. The sequence came from a woman aged 45-65 years in good health and CMV-seropositive. The sample comprised PBMCs. For the CDR3, the sequence is CASSFKREVNNEQFF. At the DNA level, the sequence is TGTGCCAGCAGTTTTAAGCGGGAGGTCAACAATGAGCAGTTCTTC.